This is a list of T cell receptor beta chains from one sample in a study of CD8 T cells in ankylosing spondylitis. TCRdb recomputed calls from the 5' RACE reads with MiXCR, one row per CDR3 protein. The data hold some 240,000 distinct CDR3 sequences, with approximately 9% observed a single time. Sequencing was carried out using blood, either unsorted or a sorted T cell fraction (not recorded which). These receptors originate from a male donor with ankylosing spondylitis or in good health (not recorded which). Both conserved end residues are part of each CDR3. The D gene is left open where the match is weak. Rows give clone size only sometimes, using once, few, many, or a class for an expanded clone.

j_gene,v_gene,abundance,d_gene,CDR3aa,CDR3nt
TRBJ1-5,TRBV29-1,few,NA,CSAGGGRDQPQHF,TGCAGCGCCGGGGGGGGAAGGGATCAGCCCCAGCATTTT
TRBJ1-4,TRBV7-2,once,NA,CASSLETEKLFF,TGTGCCAGCAGCTTAGAGACAGAGAAACTGTTTTTT
TRBJ2-1,TRBV7-9,many,TRBD2,CASSLETSGSNEQFF,TGTGCCAGCAGCTTAGAGACTAGCGGGAGCAATGAGCAGTTCTTC
TRBJ2-1,TRBV19,few,NA,CASSSPPGRLSYNEQFF,TGTGCCAGTAGTAGCCCCCCCGGACGGCTATCCTACAATGAGCAGTTCTTC
TRBJ2-1,TRBV6-5,many,NA,CASSSTGPSSYNEQFF,TGTGCCAGCAGTTCCACAGGGCCAAGCTCCTACAATGAGCAGTTCTTC
TRBJ1-5,TRBV20-1,many,TRBD1,CSASRQGNDPNQPQHF,TGCAGTGCTAGCCGACAGGGGAATGATCCCAATCAGCCCCAGCATTTT
TRBJ1-5,TRBV19,many,NA,CASSIDNRSNQPQHF,TGTGCCAGTAGTATAGACAACCGCAGCAATCAGCCCCAGCATTTT
TRBJ2-7,TRBV12-3/TRBV12-4,few,NA,CASTLREDYEQYF,TGTGCCAGCACCCTCCGTGAAGACTACGAGCAGTACTTC
TRBJ1-1,TRBV7-3,NA,NA,CASSPGARIMNTEAFF,TGTGCCAGCAGCCCAGGGGCCAGGATCATGAACACTGAAGCTTTCTTT
TRBJ1-2,TRBV2,many,NA,CASSPGVGMYYGYTF,TGTGCCAGCAGTCCAGGGGTGGGGATGTACTATGGCTACACCTTC
TRBJ1-5,TRBV6-2/TRBV6-3,few,TRBD1,CASSYAQGGNQPQHF,TGTGCCAGCAGTTACGCCCAGGGGGGGAATCAGCCCCAGCATTTT
TRBJ2-5,TRBV11-2,NA,TRBD2,CASSHDPFSGRGGETQYF,TGTGCCAGCAGCCACGACCCCTTTAGCGGGAGGGGGGGGGAGACCCAGTACTTC
TRBJ1-2,TRBV20-1,many,TRBD1,CTPKGTGHYGYTF,TGCACCCCGAAGGGGACAGGGCACTATGGCTACACCTTC
TRBJ1-4,TRBV20-1,NA,NA,CSAEVSGAQDEKLFF,TGCAGTGCTGAAGTATCAGGGGCCCAGGATGAAAAACTGTTTTTT
TRBJ1-5,TRBV3-1,many,NA,CASSSSAGSNQPQHF,TGTGCCAGCAGCTCGTCTGCGGGAAGCAATCAGCCCCAGCATTTT
TRBJ1-3,TRBV19,few,TRBD1,CASTQPGQGARRNTIYF,TGTGCCAGTACTCAACCGGGACAGGGGGCGCGCAGAAACACCATATATTTT
TRBJ1-1,TRBV3-1,many,NA,CASSPRGIGEAFF,TGTGCCAGCAGCCCCCGGGGCATCGGGGAAGCTTTCTTT
TRBJ1-1,TRBV6-1,many,NA,CASSEYEATEAFF,TGTGCCAGCAGTGAATACGAAGCCACTGAAGCTTTCTTT
TRBJ2-7,TRBV7-2,many,NA,CASSPQRNRDSYEQYF,TGTGCCAGCAGCCCACAGCGAAACAGGGATTCCTACGAGCAGTACTTC
TRBJ2-4,TRBV12-3/TRBV12-4,many,NA,CASSLESGYGNIQYF,TGTGCCAGCAGTTTAGAATCAGGATACGGGAACATTCAGTACTTC
TRBJ2-1,TRBV7-3,many,TRBD2,CASSLTTTSGSSNEQFF,TGTGCCAGCAGCTTAACCACAACTAGCGGGAGTTCCAATGAGCAGTTCTTC
TRBJ2-1,TRBV7-8,many,TRBD1,CASKEGQGARVSYNEQFF,TGTGCCAGCAAAGAGGGACAGGGGGCGCGCGTCTCCTACAATGAGCAGTTCTTC
TRBJ2-7,TRBV20-1,many,NA,CSARAYRVPTYEQYF,TGCAGTGCTAGAGCCTACAGGGTTCCCACCTACGAGCAGTACTTC
TRBJ2-2,TRBV3-1,once,TRBD2,CASSRLASPGSLKAELFF,TGTGCCAGCAGCCGACTAGCCTCACCGGGCTCCCTAAAAGCTGAGCTGTTTTTT
TRBJ2-7,TRBV21-1,many,NA,CASSTSVDTPLQYF,TGTGCCAGCAGCACCTCTGTCGACACCCCACTGCAGTACTTC
TRBJ2-7,TRBV20-1,many,NA,CSAVLSYEQYF,TGCAGTGCGGTTCTCTCCTACGAGCAGTACTTC
TRBJ1-3,TRBV7-2,many,NA,CASSPAVMAGNTIYF,TGTGCCAGCAGCCCCGCGGTAATGGCTGGAAACACCATATATTTT
TRBJ2-1,TRBV20-1,few,TRBD1,CSARGETGPLETPSNYNEQFF,TGCAGTGCTAGAGGTGAGACAGGGCCTCTGGAAACTCCCTCAAACTACAATGAGCAGTTCTTC
TRBJ2-7,TRBV6-5,few,TRBD1,CASSYQAGGIEQYF,TGTGCCAGCAGTTACCAGGCAGGGGGCATCGAGCAGTACTTC
TRBJ1-6,TRBV20-1,NA,NA,CSASRAGDYNSPLHF,TGCAGTGCTAGTCGCGCGGGGGACTATAATTCACCCCTCCACTTT
TRBJ2-7,TRBV7-2,few,NA,CASSLILYSEQYF,TGTGCCAGCAGCTTAATCCTCTACAGCGAGCAGTACTTC
TRBJ2-5,TRBV12-3/TRBV12-4,NA,NA,CASSSVVGGPEETQYF,TGTGCCAGCAGCTCCGTTGTGGGGGGGCCTGAGGAGACCCAGTACTTC
TRBJ2-7,TRBV5-1,many,NA,CASSDPLGEQYF,TGCGCCAGCAGCGATCCCCTTGGCGAGCAGTACTTC
TRBJ2-5,TRBV12-3/TRBV12-4,many,TRBD1,CASSLGQEETQYF,TGTGCCAGCAGTTTGGGACAGGAAGAGACCCAGTACTTC
TRBJ2-1,TRBV29-1,many,TRBD2,CSIAGTNYNEQFF,TGCAGTATTGCCGGGACTAATTACAATGAGCAGTTCTTC
TRBJ2-1,TRBV5-1,many,TRBD2,CASSLGREGLNEQFF,TGCGCCAGCAGCTTGGGGCGGGAGGGCCTGAATGAGCAGTTCTTC
TRBJ2-5,TRBV4-2,many,NA,CASSQGSERYQETQYF,TGTGCCAGCAGCCAAGGGTCTGAACGGTACCAAGAGACCCAGTACTTC
TRBJ2-6,TRBV7-9,few,NA,CASSPPSSPGANVLTF,TGTGCCAGCAGCCCTCCTTCCTCCCCCGGGGCCAACGTCCTGACTTTC
TRBJ1-5,TRBV12-3/TRBV12-4,many,NA,CASSPPAQPQHF,TGTGCCAGCAGCCCTCCCGCCCAGCCCCAGCATTTT
TRBJ2-2,TRBV9,many,NA,CASSVGGHPRPGELFF,TGTGCCAGCAGCGTTGGGGGACATCCGAGACCCGGGGAGCTGTTTTTT
TRBJ2-4,TRBV5-6,many,NA,CASSLGTRENIQYF,TGTGCCAGCAGCTTGGGGACTCGCGAAAACATTCAGTACTTC
TRBJ1-1,TRBV29-1,many,NA,CSVEYGNTEAFF,TGCAGCGTTGAATACGGTAACACTGAAGCTTTCTTT
TRBJ1-6,TRBV6-1,many,NA,CASSERPGTNSPLHF,TGTGCCAGCAGTGAACGTCCTGGGACGAATTCACCCCTCCACTTT
TRBJ1-4,TRBV5-5,few,NA,CASSLGPMEKLFF,TGTGCCAGCAGCTTGGGACCCATGGAAAAACTGTTTTTT
TRBJ2-1,TRBV20-1,NA,TRBD2,CSARGLAVDRPYNEQFF,TGCAGTGCTAGAGGACTAGCGGTGGATAGACCCTACAATGAGCAGTTCTTC
TRBJ1-6,TRBV12-3/TRBV12-4,many,NA,CASSLRQINSPLHF,TGTGCCAGCAGTTTACGGCAAATCAATTCACCCCTCCACTTT
TRBJ1-4,TRBV15,many,TRBD1,CATSLPGQGDEKLFF,TGTGCCACCAGCCTTCCGGGACAGGGTGACGAAAAACTGTTTTTT
TRBJ2-5,TRBV20-1,NA,NA,CSAKDGPGETQYF,TGCAGTGCAAAGGACGGCCCCGGAGAGACCCAGTACTTC